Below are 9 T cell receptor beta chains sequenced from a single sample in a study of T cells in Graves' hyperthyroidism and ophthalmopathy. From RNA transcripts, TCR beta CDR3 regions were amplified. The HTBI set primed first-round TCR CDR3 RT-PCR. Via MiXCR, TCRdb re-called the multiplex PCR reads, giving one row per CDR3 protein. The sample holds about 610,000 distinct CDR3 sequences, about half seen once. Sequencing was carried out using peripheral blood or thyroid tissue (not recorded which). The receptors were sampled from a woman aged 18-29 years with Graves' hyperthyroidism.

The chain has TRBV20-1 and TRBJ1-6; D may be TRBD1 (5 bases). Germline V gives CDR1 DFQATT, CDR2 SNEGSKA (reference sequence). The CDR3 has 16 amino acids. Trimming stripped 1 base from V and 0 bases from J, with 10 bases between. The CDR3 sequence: CSARGGSSSYNSPLHF. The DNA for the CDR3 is TGCAGTGCTAGAGGGGGGTCTAGCTCCTATAATTCACCCCTCCACTTT.

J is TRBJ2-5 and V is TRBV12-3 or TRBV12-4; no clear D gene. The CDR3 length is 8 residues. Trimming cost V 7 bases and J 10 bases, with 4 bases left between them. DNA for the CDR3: TGTGCCAGCAAACTCCAGTACTTC. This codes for CASKLQYF.

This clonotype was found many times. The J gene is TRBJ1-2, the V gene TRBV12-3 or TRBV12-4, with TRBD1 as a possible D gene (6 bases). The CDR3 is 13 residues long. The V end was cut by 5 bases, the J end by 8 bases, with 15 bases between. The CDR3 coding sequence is TGTGCCAGCAGTAAGGACAGACTACTGGGCTACACCTTC. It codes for CASSKDRLLGYTF.

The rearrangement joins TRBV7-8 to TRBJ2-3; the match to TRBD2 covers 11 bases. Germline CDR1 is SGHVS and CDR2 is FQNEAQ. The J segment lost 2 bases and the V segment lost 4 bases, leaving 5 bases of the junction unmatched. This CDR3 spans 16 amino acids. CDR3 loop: CASSSELAGVTDTQYF. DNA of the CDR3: TGTGCCAGCAGCTCCGAACTAGCGGGAGTCACAGATACGCAGTATTTT. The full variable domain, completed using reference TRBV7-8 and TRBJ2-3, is GAGVSQSPRYKVAKRGQDVALRCDPISGHVSLFWYQQALGQGPEFLTYFQNEAQLDKSGLPSDRFFAERPEGSVSTLKIQRTQQEDSAVYLCASSSELAGVTDTQYFGPGTRLTVL.

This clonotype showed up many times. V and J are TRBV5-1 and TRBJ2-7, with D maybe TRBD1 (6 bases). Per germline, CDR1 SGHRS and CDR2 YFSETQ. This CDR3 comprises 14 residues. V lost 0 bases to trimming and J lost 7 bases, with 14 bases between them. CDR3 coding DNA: TGCGCCAGCAGCTTGGAGCTTACAGGGAGAGAGCAGTACTTC. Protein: CASSLELTGREQYF. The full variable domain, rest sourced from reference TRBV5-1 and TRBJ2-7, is KAGVTQTPRYLIKTRGQQVTLSCSPISGHRSVSWYQQTPGQGLQFLFEYFSETQRNKGNFPGRFSGRQFSNSRSEMNVSTLELGDSALYLCASSLELTGREQYFGPGTRLTVT.

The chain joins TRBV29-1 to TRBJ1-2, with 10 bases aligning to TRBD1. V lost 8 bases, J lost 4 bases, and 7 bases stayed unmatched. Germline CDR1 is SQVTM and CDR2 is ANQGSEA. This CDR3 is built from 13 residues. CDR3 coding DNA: TGCAGCACCAGACAGGGGGCGGGCTATGGCTACACCTTC. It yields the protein CSTRQGAGYGYTF.

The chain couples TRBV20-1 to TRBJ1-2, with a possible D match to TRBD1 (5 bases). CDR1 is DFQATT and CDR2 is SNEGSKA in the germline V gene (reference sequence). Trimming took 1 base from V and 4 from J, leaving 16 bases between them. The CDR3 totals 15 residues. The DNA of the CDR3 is TGCAGTGCTAGAGGGACACTCTCCTCCGCCTATGGCTACACCTTC. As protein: CSARGTLSSAYGYTF.

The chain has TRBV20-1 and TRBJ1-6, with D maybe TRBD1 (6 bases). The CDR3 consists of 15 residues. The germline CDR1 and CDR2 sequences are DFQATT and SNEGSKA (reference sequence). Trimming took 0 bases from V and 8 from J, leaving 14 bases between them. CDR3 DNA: TGCAGTGCTAGAGATACGGGGGCAGCGGATTCACCCCTCCACTTT. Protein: CSARDTGAADSPLHF.

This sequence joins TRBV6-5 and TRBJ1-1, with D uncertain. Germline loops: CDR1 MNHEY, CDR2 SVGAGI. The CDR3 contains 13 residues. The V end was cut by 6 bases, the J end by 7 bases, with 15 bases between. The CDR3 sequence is CASSLKEASEAFF. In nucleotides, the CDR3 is TGTGCCAGCAGCTTAAAGGAGGCGAGTGAAGCTTTCTTT.